This entry describes one T cell receptor (beta chain). The junction and the germline gene differ at one end; a read error may be behind it. The data originate from a study of blood T cell repertoires in COVID-19. In the study overall: Samples representing acute and convalescent COVID-19 were sourced from the United States, Italy and Spain. Nucleic acid was either cDNA or gDNA, and it came from T cells, B-cell-depleted T cells, or PBMCs.

Measured with immunoSEQ multiplex PCR; TCRdb has only the in-frame clones, and not every one. The repertoire holds roughly 240,000 clones, with 86% as singletons. The germline V gene encodes CDR1 MNHEY and CDR2 SVGAGI. The CDR3 is made up of 14 amino acids. The receptor comes from a man aged 18 to 30 with active or convalescent COVID-19. Sequencing was performed on peripheral blood. The rearrangement links TRBV6-5 to TRBJ2-7; 8 bases align to TRBD1. This CDR3 is CASTYGQGNYEQYF. The CDR3 coding sequence is TGTGCCAGCACTTACGGACAGGGAAACTACGAGCAGTACTTC.